This is a list of T cell receptor beta chains from one sample in a study of blood T cell repertoires in COVID-19. This table comes from immunoSEQ multiplex PCR, and its TCRdb copy is limited to in-frame clones, with some not included. The sample has 250,000 to 300,000 clones; roughly 85% are singletons. The specimen was peripheral blood. The origin of the receptors is a woman between 65 and 79 years old with acute or convalescent COVID-19. Each CDR3 is given with its conserved first and last residue. The D gene is left open where the match is weak. A clone size is listed for some rows: how often the clone was seen (once, few, many), or a class if it is expanded.

.	TRBJ2-7	.	TRBV11-2	TGTGCCAGCAGCAAACCCAGTTTGCGGGTGTTGCACGAGCAGTACTTC	CASSKPSLRVLHEQYF
.	TRBJ1-6	.	TRBV7-9	TGTGCCAGCAGCTTACAGGACAGTCGATCACCCCTCCACTTT	CASSLQDSRSPLHF
.	TRBJ1-2	.	TRBV4-2	TGTGCCAGCAGCCAAGAGACATTCGGTGGCTACACCTTC	CASSQETFGGYTF
TRBD1	TRBJ2-5	.	TRBV12-3/TRBV12-4	TGTGCCAGCAGTGTGACAGGGCAAGAGACCCAGTACTTC	CASSVTGQETQYF
.	TRBJ1-1	.	TRBV5-6	TGTGCCAGCAGCCCCAGTCCGAACACTGAAGCTTTCTTT	CASSPSPNTEAFF
TRBD1	TRBJ1-1	.	TRBV7-9	TGTGCCAGCAGCTTAGAAACAGGGGGGACTGAAGCTTTCTTT	CASSLETGGTEAFF
.	TRBJ1-1	.	TRBV5-4	TGTGCCAGCAACCTGGACAGTATCACTGAAGCTTTCTTT	CASNLDSITEAFF
.	TRBJ1-2	.	TRBV2	TGTGCCAGCAGAGGAGGAACAGGGATTTTAGGGGGCTATGGCTACACCTTC	CASRGGTGILGGYGYTF
.	TRBJ1-6	.	TRBV5-1	TGCGCCAGCAGCCCCACACCAGGCGGGGATTCACCCCTCCACTTT	CASSPTPGGDSPLHF
.	TRBJ2-4	few	TRBV6-1	TGTGCCAGCAGTGACGGGACCCTAGGGGGAAACATTCAGTACTTC	CASSDGTLGGNIQYF
.	TRBJ1-1	.	TRBV18	TGTGCCAGCTCACCGACAGGTTTGTTTGACGCTGAAGCTTTCTTT	CASSPTGLFDAEAFF
.	TRBJ1-5	.	TRBV19	TGTGCCAGTAAGTTGGGGGTGGGAGGACAGCCCCAGCATTTT	CASKLGVGGQPQHF
TRBD1	TRBJ1-2	.	TRBV5-6	TGTGCCAGCAGCTTTTGGGACAGGGCCGTTTATGGCTACACCTTC	CASSFWDRAVYGYTF
TRBD1	TRBJ1-2	.	TRBV2	TGTGCCAGCAGTAGACAGGGGCCTAACTATGGCTACACCTTC	CASSRQGPNYGYTF
TRBD2	TRBJ2-1	.	TRBV28	TGTGCCAGCAGTTCTGGAGCGGGGAGGAACAATGAGCAGTTCTTC	CASSSGAGRNNEQFF
.	TRBJ1-2	.	TRBV5-1	TGCGCCAGCAGCTTGGACCCAGGGAGGCAGAACTATGGCTACACCTTC	CASSLDPGRQNYGYTF
.	TRBJ2-6	.	TRBV2	TGTGCCAGCAGTCTGGGGCCTGGGGCCAACGTCCTGACTTTC	CASSLGPGANVLTF
.	TRBJ1-4	.	TRBV2	TGTGCCAGCAGTGTGGCGGGGCATCAAGAAAAACTGTTTTTT	CASSVAGHQEKLFF
.	TRBJ1-5	.	TRBV3-1/TRBV3-2	TGTGCCAGCAGCCAAAGCCCTTTTAGCAATCAGCCCCAGCATTTT	CASSQSPFSNQPQHF
.	TRBJ1-1	.	TRBV3-1/TRBV3-2	TGTGCCAGCAGCCAAGTTATTGCGGGCACTGAAGCTTTCTTT	CASSQVIAGTEAFF
TRBD1	TRBJ1-2	.	TRBV19	TGTGCCAGTAGTATGACAGGGGCTCAGGACTATGGCTACACCTTC	CASSMTGAQDYGYTF
.	TRBJ1-2	.	TRBV14	TGTGCCAGCAGCCAAGCCAGACAGGCGTATGGCTACACCTTC	CASSQARQAYGYTF
.	TRBJ2-5	.	TRBV7-6	TGTGCCAGCAGCTTGGCCCCCTCCGAGTTGGGCAAGGGGAACATGGAAGAGACCCAGTACTTC	CASSLAPSELGKGNMEETQYF
.	TRBJ2-5	once	TRBV19	TGTGCCAGTAGTATCGGGGAGGTGGGGACCCAGTACTTC	CASSIGEVGTQYF
.	TRBJ1-2	once	TRBV11-2	TGTGCCAGCAGCTTAGTCGCGGGGGCGAACTATGGCTACACCTTC	CASSLVAGANYGYTF
TRBD1	TRBJ2-7	.	TRBV2	TGTGCCAGCAGCCGATCGATTTCCGGGACAGGAGAGCAGTACTTC	CASSRSISGTGEQYF
TRBD1	TRBJ1-1	once	TRBV12-5	TGTGCTAGTGGTTTGAAACGGACAGGGGTCTTTCCGACTGAAGCTTTCTTT	CASGLKRTGVFPTEAFF
.	TRBJ1-3	.	TRBV27	TGTGCCAGCAGTTTCACAGTCGGAAACACCATATATTTT	CASSFTVGNTIYF
TRBD1	TRBJ1-4	.	TRBV5-1	TGCGCCAGCAGCTTTGGACAGGAGGGGGAAAAACTGTTTTTT	CASSFGQEGEKLFF
TRBD2	TRBJ2-3	once	TRBV6-5	TGTGCCAGCTCTAGCGGGGACACAGATACGCAGTATTTT	CASSSGDTDTQYF
TRBD1	TRBJ2-3	.	TRBV15	TGTGCCACCAGCAAAGCCTTTGGACAGGGTTGGGATACGCAGTATTTT	CATSKAFGQGWDTQYF
.	TRBJ2-2	.	TRBV28	TGTGCCAGCAGTTCTTTCGGGGAGCTGTTTTTT	CASSSFGELFF
TRBD1	TRBJ1-4	.	TRBV6-6	TGTGCCAGCAGTCGACAGGGGGTTGCAACTAATGAAAAACTGTTTTTT	CASSRQGVATNEKLFF
.	TRBJ1-5	.	TRBV29-1	TGCAGCGTTGCAGGGGCAGGTCAGCCCCAGCATTTT	CSVAGAGQPQHF
.	TRBJ2-2	.	TRBV11-3	TGTGCCAGCAGCATAACAGGGAGGGGAACCGGGGAGCTGTTTTTT	CASSITGRGTGELFF
TRBD1	TRBJ1-1	.	TRBV6-5	TGTGCCAGCAGAAAACAGGGGGGGAACACTGAAGCTTTCTTT	CASRKQGGNTEAFF
.	TRBJ2-1	.	TRBV11-2	TGTGCCAGCAGCTTAGTCTCCGGTCTGCAGTTCTTC	CASSLVSGLQFF
TRBD1	TRBJ2-2	.	TRBV24-1	TGTGCCACCAGTGACGCGACAGGGACGAACACCGGGGAGCTGTTTTTT	CATSDATGTNTGELFF
.	TRBJ1-2	.	TRBV18	TGTGCCAGCTCACCCCCAAGGGGCCTCCTCTATGGCTACACCTTC	CASSPPRGLLYGYTF
.	TRBJ1-6	.	TRBV12-5	TGTGCTAGTGGTTTGGCCCTTTCAGCCCTCCACTTT	CASGLALSALHF
TRBD2	TRBJ2-1	.	TRBV9	TGTGCCAGCAGCGTAGGACTAGCGGCTTACAATGAGCAGTTCTTC	CASSVGLAAYNEQFF
TRBD1	TRBJ1-6	.	TRBV5-1	TGCGCCAGCAGCGAAGGGACAGGGTATGGCAATTCACCCCTCCACTTT	CASSEGTGYGNSPLHF
TRBD1	TRBJ1-6	.	TRBV19	TGTGCCAGTAGTATGGGGGACAGCCATAATTCACCCCTCCACTTT	CASSMGDSHNSPLHF
.	TRBJ1-5	.	TRBV5-5	TGTGCCAGCAGCTTACTACAGGAGTTCGGTAATCAGCCCCAGCATTTT	CASSLLQEFGNQPQHF
TRBD1	TRBJ1-2	once	TRBV3-1/TRBV3-2	TGTGCCAGCAGCGACAGAGGGACAGGGGGCTACGATGGCTACACCTTC	CASSDRGTGGYDGYTF